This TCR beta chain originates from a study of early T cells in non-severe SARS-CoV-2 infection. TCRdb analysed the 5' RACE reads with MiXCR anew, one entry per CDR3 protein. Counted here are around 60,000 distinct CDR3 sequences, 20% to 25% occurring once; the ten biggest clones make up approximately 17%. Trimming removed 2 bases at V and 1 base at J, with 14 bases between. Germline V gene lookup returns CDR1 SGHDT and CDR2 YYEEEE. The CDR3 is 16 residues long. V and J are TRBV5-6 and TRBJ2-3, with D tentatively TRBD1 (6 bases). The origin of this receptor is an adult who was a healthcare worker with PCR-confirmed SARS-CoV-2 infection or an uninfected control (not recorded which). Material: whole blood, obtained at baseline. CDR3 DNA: TGTGCCAGCAGCTTCCACAGGGCCCGCGGCACAGATACGCAGTATTTT. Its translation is CASSFHRARGTDTQYF. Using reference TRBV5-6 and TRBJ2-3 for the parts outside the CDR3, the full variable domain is DAGVTQSPTHLIKTRGQQVTLRCSPKSGHDTVSWYQQALGQGPQFIFQYYEEEERQRGNFPDRFSGHQFPNYSSELNVNALLLGDSALYLCASSFHRARGTDTQYFGPGTRLTVL.